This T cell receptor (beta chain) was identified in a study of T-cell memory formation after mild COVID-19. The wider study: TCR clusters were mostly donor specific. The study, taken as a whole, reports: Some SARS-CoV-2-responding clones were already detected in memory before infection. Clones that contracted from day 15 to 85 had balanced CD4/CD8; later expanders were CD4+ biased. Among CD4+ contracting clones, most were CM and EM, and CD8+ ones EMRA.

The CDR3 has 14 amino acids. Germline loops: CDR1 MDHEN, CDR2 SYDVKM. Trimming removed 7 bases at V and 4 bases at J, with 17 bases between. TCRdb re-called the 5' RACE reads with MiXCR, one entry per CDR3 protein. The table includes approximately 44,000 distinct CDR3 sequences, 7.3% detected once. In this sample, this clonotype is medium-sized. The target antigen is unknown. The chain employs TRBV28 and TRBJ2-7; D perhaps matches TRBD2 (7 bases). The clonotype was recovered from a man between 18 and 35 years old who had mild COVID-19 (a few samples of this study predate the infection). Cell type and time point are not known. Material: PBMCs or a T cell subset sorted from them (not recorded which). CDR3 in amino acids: CASTMGGTPYEQYV. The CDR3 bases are TGTGCCAGCACGATGGGAGGGACACCTTACGAGCAGTACGTC.